This section outlines one T cell receptor beta chain sequence together with its context. Its antigen is not identified. The entry originates in a study of cytomegalovirus exposure and HLA in healthy donors. Trimming cost V 3 bases and J 3 bases; bases outside gene matches: 7. The CDR3 is 15 residues long. Per the germline V gene, CDR1 is MDHEN and CDR2 is SYDVKM. Primers included in the PCR were 60 Vbeta and 13 Jbeta primers. The repertoire was sequenced with immunoSEQ multiplex PCR; TCRdb's copy has only in-frame clones and lacks some. This repertoire includes roughly 90,000 clones. Findings and caveats of the study: Specificity for CMV antigens was confirmed in vitro for three of the CMV-associated chains.

The receptor's source is a man aged 45-65 years in good health and CMV-seropositive. The chain has TRBV28 and TRBJ1-1; 7 bases fit TRBD1. Sequencing used PBMCs. CDR3 protein: CASSFLLRGDTEAFF. CDR3 in DNA: TGTGCCAGCAGTTTCCTGCTCAGGGGGGACACTGAAGCTTTCTTT.